This TCR beta chain was retrieved from a study of blood T cell repertoires in COVID-19. Whole-study context: Acute and convalescent COVID-19 samples came from the United States, Italy and Spain.

In the source study's methods: Researchers report that nucleated cell counts were estimated from reference gene primer amplification. Measured with immunoSEQ multiplex PCR; TCRdb has only the in-frame clones, and not every one. V and J calls and clone size follow that table, whereas D and trimming were derived from the DNA. The sample has about 99,000 clones, about 88% seen once. The TCR originated in a human donor in a cohort sampled during active COVID-19. The sample consisted of peripheral blood.

CDR3: CASSLRGKHEQYF. In DNA form, the CDR3 reads TGTGCCAGCAGTTTAAGGGGTAAGCACGAGCAGTACTTC. The rearrangement uses TRBV28 and TRBJ2-7; a weak D match, TRBD1 (5 bases). Trimming left V 2 bases short and J 5 bases short, with 10 bases between. The germline gives CDR1 MDHEN, CDR2 SYDVKM. This CDR3 has 13 amino acids.